This T cell receptor (beta chain) was sequenced for a study of radiotherapy plus CTLA-4 blockade in lung cancer. This CDR3 has 15 residues. Germline V gene sequence: CDR1 SGHTA, CDR2 FQGNSA. The V end lost 0 bases, the J end lost 0 bases, and 8 bases lay between the germline ends. Those patients who had chemo-refractory metastatic non-small-cell lung cancer were given focal radiation along with CTLA-4 blockade through ipilimumab. This clone appeared once. The method was immunoSEQ multiplex PCR; TCRdb's version includes in-frame clones alone and lacks a portion of them. The repertoire holds more than 75,000 clones, with roughly 74% as singletons.

This clonotype was obtained from a human donor with non-small cell lung cancer who had a partial response to radiotherapy plus ipilimumab. Some clones in this sample may be carry-over from other donors' samples. The chain links TRBV7-2 to TRBJ1-1; no clear D gene. Specimen: peripheral blood, collected from a patient treated with radiotherapy plus ipilimumab. The CDR3 protein is CASSLARVMNTEAFF. As DNA, the CDR3 is TGTGCCAGCAGCTTAGCGCGAGTTATGAACACTGAAGCTTTCTTT.